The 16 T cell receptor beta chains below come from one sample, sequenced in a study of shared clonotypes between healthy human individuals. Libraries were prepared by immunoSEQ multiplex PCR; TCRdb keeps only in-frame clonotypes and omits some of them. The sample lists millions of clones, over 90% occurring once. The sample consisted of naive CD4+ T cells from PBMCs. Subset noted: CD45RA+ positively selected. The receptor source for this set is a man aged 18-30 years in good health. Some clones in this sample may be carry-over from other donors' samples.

CDR3 DNA sequence: TGTGCCAGCGTGAGGGTTTTGGCTAATGAAAAACTGTTTTTT. Translating it yields CASVRVLANEKLFF. The genes are TRBV2 and TRBJ1-4; no firm D call. The V gene's germline CDR1 is SNHLY and CDR2 FYNNEI. CDR3 length: 14 amino acids. Trimming removed 8 bases from V and 3 bases from J, with 13 bases in between. The variable domain in full, with the rest retrieved from reference TRBV2 and TRBJ1-4, is EPEVTQTPSHQVTQMGQEVILRCVPISNHLYFYWYRQILGQKVEFLVSFYNNEISEKSEIFDDQFSVERPDGSNFTLKIRSTKLEDSAMYFCASVRVLANEKLFFGSGTQLSVL.

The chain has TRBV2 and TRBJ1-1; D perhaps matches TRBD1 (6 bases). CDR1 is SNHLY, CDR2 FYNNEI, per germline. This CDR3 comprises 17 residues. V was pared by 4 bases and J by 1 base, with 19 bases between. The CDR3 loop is CASSGIRGSRRNTEAFF. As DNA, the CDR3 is TGTGCCAGCAGTGGCATCAGGGGCTCAAGGAGGAACACTGAAGCTTTCTTT.

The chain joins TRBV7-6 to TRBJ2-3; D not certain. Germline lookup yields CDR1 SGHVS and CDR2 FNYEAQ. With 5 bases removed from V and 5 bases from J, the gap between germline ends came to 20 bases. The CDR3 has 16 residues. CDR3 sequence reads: CASSPSRLGREDTQYF. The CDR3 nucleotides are TGTGCCAGCAGCCCCTCTAGATTAGGGCGCGAAGATACGCAGTATTTT.

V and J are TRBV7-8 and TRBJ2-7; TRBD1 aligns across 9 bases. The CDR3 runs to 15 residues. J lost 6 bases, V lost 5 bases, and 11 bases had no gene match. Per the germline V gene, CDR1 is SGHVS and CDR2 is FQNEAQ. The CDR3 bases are TGTGCCAGCAGCCTACTCCCGGGACAGGGAATCGAGCAGTACTTC. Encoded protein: CASSLLPGQGIEQYF. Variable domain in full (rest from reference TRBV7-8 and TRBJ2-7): GAGVSQSPRYKVAKRGQDVALRCDPISGHVSLFWYQQALGQGPEFLTYFQNEAQLDKSGLPSDRFFAERPEGSVSTLKIQRTQQEDSAVYLCASSLLPGQGIEQYFGPGTRLTVT.

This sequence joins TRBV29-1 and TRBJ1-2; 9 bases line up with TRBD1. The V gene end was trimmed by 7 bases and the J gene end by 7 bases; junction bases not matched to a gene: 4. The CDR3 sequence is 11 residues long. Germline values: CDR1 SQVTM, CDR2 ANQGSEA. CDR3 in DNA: TGCAGCGGGGGACAGGGAGGTGGCTACACCTTC. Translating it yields CSGGQGGGYTF.

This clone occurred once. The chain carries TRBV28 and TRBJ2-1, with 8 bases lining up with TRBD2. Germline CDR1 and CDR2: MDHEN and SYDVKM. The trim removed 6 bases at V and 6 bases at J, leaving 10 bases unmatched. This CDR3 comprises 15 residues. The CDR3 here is CASSSGLVATNEQFF. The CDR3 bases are TGTGCCAGCAGCTCGGGACTAGTGGCGACCAATGAGCAGTTCTTC.

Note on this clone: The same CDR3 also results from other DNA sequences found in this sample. The CDR3 DNA follows: TGTGCCAGCAGTGGGACAGGCAATGAGCAGTTCTTC. Protein product: CASSGTGNEQFF. The V call is TRBV6-6, the J call TRBJ2-1; 8 bases are a match to TRBD1. V shed 5 bases, J shed 6 bases, and the junction held 0 bases outside the gene matches. CDR1 is MNHNY, CDR2 SVGAGI, per germline (reference sequence). CDR3 length equals 12 residues.

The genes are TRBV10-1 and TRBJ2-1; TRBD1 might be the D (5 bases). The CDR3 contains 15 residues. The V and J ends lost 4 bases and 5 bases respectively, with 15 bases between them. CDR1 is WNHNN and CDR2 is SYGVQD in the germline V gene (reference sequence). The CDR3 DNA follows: TGCGCCAGCAGTGTAAGGGGCGCGCAGGACAATGAGCAGTTCTTC. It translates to CASSVRGAQDNEQFF.

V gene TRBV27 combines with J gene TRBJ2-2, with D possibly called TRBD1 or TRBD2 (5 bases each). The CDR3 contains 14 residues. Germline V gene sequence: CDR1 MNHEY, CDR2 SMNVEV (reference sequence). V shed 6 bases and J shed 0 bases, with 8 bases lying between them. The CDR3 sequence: CASRWGSNTGELFF. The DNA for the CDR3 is TGTGCCAGCAGGTGGGGGTCGAACACCGGGGAGCTGTTTTTT.

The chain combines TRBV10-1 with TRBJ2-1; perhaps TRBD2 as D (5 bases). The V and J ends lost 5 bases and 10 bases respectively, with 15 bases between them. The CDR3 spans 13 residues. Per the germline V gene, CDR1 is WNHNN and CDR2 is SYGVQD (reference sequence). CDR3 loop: CASSFGLAAEQFF. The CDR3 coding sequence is TGCGCCAGCAGTTTTGGACTCGCGGCGGAGCAGTTCTTC.

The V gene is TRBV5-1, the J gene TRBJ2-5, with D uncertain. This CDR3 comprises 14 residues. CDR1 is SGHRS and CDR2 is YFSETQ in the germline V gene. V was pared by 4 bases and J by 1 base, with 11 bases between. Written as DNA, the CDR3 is TGCGCCAGCAGCGTTTCCGACCCCCAAGAGACCCAGTACTTC. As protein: CASSVSDPQETQYF.

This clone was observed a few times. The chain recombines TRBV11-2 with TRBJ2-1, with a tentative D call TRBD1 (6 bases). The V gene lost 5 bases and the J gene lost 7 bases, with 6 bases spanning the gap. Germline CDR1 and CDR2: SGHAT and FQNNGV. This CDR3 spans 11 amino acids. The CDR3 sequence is CASSTGNEQFF. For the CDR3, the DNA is TGTGCCAGCAGCACAGGGAATGAGCAGTTCTTC. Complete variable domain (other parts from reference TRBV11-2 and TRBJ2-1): EAGVAQSPRYKIIEKRQSVAFWCNPISGHATLYWYQQILGQGPKLLIQFQNNGVVDDSQLPKDRFSAERLKGVDSTLKIQPAKLEDSAVYLCASSTGNEQFFGPGTRLTVL.

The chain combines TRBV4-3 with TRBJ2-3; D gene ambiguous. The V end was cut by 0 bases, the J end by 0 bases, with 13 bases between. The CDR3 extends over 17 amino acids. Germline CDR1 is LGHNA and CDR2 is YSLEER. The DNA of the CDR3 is TGCGCCAGCAGCCAAGAATGGGGTCTAACTAGCACAGATACGCAGTATTTT. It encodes CASSQEWGLTSTDTQYF.

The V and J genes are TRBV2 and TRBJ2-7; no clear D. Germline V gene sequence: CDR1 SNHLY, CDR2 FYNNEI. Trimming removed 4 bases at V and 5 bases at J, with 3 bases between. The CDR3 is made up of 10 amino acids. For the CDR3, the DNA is TGTGCCAGCAGTGTTAACGAGCAGTACTTC. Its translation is CASSVNEQYF.

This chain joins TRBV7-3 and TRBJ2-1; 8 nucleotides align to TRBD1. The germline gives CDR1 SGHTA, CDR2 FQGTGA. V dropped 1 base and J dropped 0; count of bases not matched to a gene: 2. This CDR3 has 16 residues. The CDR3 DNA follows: TGTGCCAGCAGCTTAATCCAGGGGGCCTCCTACAATGAGCAGTTCTTC. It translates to CASSLIQGASYNEQFF.

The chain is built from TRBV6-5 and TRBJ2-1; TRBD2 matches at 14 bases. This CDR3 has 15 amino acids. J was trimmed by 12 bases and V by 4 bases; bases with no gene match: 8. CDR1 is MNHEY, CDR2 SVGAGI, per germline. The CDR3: CASSLLTSGRAGQFF. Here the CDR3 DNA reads TGTGCCAGCAGTTTGCTGACTAGCGGGAGGGCGGGGCAGTTCTTC.